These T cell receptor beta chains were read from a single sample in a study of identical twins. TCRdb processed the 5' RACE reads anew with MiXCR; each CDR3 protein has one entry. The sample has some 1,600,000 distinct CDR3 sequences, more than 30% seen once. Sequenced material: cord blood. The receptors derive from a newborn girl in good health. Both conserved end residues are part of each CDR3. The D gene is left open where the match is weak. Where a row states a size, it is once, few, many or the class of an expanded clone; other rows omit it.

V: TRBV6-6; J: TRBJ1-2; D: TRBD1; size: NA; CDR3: CASSFDRVGYTF; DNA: TGTGCCAGCAGTTTCGACAGGGTGGGCTACACCTTC
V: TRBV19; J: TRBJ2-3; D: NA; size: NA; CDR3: CASSKVSTDTQYF; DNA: TGTGCCAGTAGTAAGGTTAGCACAGATACGCAGTATTTT
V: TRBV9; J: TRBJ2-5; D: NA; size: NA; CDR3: CASSVGRSEAQYF; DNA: TGTGCCAGCAGCGTAGGGAGGTCAGAGGCCCAGTACTTC
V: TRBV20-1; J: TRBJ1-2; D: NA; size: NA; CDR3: CSARGGEGTSYGYTF; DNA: TGCAGTGCTAGAGGGGGGGAGGGAACTAGCTATGGCTACACCTTC
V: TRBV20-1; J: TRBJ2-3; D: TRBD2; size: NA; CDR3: CSASKTSSTDTQYF; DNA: TGCAGTGCTTCCAAGACTAGCAGCACAGATACGCAGTATTTT
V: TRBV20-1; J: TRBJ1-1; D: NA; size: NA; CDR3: CSARVGGWNTEAFF; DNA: TGCAGTGCTAGAGTGGGGGGTTGGAACACTGAAGCTTTCTTT
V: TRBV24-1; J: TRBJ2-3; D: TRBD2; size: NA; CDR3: CATSDSRLAGGPFADTQYF; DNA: TGTGCCACCAGTGATTCCCGACTAGCGGGGGGGCCATTTGCAGATACGCAGTATTTT
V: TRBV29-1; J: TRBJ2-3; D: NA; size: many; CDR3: CSVEDLTQYF; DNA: TGCAGCGTTGAAGATCTTACGCAGTATTTT
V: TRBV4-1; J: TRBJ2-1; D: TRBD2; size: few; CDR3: CASSQALGTSGTNEQFF; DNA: TGCGCCAGCAGCCAAGCCCTCGGGACTAGCGGGACAAATGAGCAGTTCTTC
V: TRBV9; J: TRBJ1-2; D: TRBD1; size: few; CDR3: CASSGGDRDNYGYTF; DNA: TGTGCCAGCAGCGGGGGGGACAGGGATAACTATGGCTACACCTTC
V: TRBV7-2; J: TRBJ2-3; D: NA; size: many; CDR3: CASSFRVLVLYTDTQYF; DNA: TGTGCCAGCAGCTTTAGGGTACTAGTCCTCTACACAGATACGCAGTATTTT
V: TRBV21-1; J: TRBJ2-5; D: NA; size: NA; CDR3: CASSKPWAEPCNEQYF; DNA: TGTGCCAGCAGCAAACCCTGGGCGGAACCGTGCAATGAGCAGTACTTC
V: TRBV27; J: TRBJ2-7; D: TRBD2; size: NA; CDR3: CASTSGLAHEQYF; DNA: TGTGCCAGCACTTCGGGACTAGCCCACGAGCAGTACTTC
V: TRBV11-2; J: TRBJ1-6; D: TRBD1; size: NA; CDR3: CASSLKTGDSPLHF; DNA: TGTGCCAGCAGCTTAAAAACAGGGGATTCACCCCTCCACTTT
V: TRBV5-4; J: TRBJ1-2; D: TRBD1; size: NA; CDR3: CASSSDRLDYGYTF; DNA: TGTGCCAGCAGCTCGGACAGGTTGGACTATGGCTACACCTTC
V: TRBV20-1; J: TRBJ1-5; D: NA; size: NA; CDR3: CSASKSNQPQHF; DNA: TGCAGTGCTAGTAAGAGCAATCAGCCCCAGCATTTT
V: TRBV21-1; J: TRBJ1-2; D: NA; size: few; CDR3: CASSKAGGLYGYTF; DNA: TGTGCCAGCAGCAAAGCGGGGGGGCTCTATGGCTACACCTTC
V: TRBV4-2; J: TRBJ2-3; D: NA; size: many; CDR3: CASSQVFGETDTQYF; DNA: TGTGCCAGCAGCCAAGTTTTCGGGGAAACAGATACGCAGTATTTT
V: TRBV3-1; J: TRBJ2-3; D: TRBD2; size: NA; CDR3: CASSQVTSGVRTDTQYF; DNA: TGTGCCAGCAGCCAAGTTACTAGCGGGGTGCGCACAGATACGCAGTATTTT
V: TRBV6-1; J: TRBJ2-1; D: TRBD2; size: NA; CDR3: CASSASGRRNEQFF; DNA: TGTGCCAGCAGTGCTAGCGGGAGACGGAATGAGCAGTTCTTC
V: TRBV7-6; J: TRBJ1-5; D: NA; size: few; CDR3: CASSPLNLGNQPQHF; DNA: TGTGCCAGCAGCCCGCTAAACCTCGGCAATCAGCCCCAGCATTTT
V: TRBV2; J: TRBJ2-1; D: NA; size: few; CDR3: CASSEALRGPYNEQFF; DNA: TGTGCCAGCAGTGAAGCGCTTCGGGGGCCGTACAATGAGCAGTTCTTC
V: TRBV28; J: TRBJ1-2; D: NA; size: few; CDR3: CASSFGRGPSYGYTF; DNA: TGTGCCAGCAGTTTCGGCAGGGGCCCTTCCTATGGCTACACCTTC
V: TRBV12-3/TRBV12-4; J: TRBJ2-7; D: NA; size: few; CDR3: CASSLRQGQHRYF; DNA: TGTGCCAGCAGTTTGAGGCAGGGGCAACATCGGTACTTC
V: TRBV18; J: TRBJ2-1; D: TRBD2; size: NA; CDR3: CASSPPGLGSYNEQFF; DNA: TGTGCCAGCTCACCACCGGGACTAGGCTCCTACAATGAGCAGTTCTTC
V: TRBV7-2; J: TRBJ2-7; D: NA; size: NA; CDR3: CASSPPGTLTSYEQYF; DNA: TGTGCCAGCAGCCCGCCCGGGACACTGACTTCCTACGAGCAGTACTTC
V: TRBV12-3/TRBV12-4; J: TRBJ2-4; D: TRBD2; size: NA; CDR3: CASSSNKRGLAGALAKNIQYF; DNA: TGTGCCAGCAGTTCTAATAAACGGGGACTAGCGGGGGCCTTAGCCAAAAACATTCAGTACTTC
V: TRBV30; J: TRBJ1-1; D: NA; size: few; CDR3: CAWRKQNTEAFF; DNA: TGTGCCTGGAGGAAACAGAACACTGAAGCTTTCTTT
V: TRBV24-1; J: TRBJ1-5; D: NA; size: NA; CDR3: CATSDSQGEGNQPQHF; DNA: TGTGCCACCAGTGATTCCCAGGGAGAGGGCAATCAGCCCCAGCATTTT
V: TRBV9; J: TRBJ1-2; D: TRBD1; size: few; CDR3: CASSGPTGGNGYTF; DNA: TGTGCCAGCAGCGGCCCCACAGGGGGGAATGGCTACACCTTC
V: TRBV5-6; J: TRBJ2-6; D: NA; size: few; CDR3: CASSFPLGSWSGANVLTF; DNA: TGTGCCAGCAGCTTCCCACTGGGGAGTTGGTCTGGGGCCAACGTCCTGACTTTC
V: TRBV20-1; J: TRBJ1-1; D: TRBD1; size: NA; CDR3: CSANRRGRNTEAFF; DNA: TGCAGTGCTAATCGCAGGGGGAGGAACACTGAAGCTTTCTTT
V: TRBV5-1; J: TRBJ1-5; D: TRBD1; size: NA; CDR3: CARGPGQGYSNQPQHF; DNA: TGCGCCAGAGGACCGGGACAGGGTTATAGCAATCAGCCCCAGCATTTT
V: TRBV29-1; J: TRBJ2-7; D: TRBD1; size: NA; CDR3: CSVTLLDRTYEQYF; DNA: TGCAGCGTAACGCTACTGGACAGGACCTACGAGCAGTACTTC
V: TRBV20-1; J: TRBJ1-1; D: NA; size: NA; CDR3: CSAEAATEAFF; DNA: TGCAGTGCTGAGGCGGCCACTGAAGCTTTCTTT
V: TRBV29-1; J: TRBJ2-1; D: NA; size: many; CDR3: CSVESRAASYNEQFF; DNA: TGCAGCGTTGAAAGCCGGGCCGCTAGCTACAATGAGCAGTTCTTC
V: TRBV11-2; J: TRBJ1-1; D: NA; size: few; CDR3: CASSPEPITLNTEAFF; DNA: TGTGCCAGCAGCCCCGAGCCAATCACTCTGAACACTGAAGCTTTCTTT
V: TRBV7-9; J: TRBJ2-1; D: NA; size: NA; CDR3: CASSLDQRWEQFF; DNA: TGTGCCAGCAGCTTAGACCAGCGGTGGGAGCAGTTCTTC
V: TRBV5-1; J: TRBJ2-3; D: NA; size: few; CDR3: CASSPYDGGTDTQYF; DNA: TGCGCCAGCAGTCCGTATGATGGGGGCACAGATACGCAGTATTTT
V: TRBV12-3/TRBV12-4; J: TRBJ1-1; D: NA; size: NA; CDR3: CASSFLQPNTEAFF; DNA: TGTGCCAGCAGTTTCTTACAACCGAACACTGAAGCTTTCTTT